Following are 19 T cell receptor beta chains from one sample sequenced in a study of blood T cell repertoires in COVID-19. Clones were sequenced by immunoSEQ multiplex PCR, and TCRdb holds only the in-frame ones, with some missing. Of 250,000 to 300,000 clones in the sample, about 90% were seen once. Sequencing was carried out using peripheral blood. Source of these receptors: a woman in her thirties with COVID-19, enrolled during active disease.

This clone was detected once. CDR3 region: CASSLQGVNYEQYF. As DNA, the CDR3 is TGTGCCAGCAGCTTACAGGGGGTCAACTACGAGCAGTACTTC. The genes are TRBV5-4 and TRBJ2-7; 8 bases align to TRBD1. The germline CDR1 and CDR2 sequences are SGHNT and YYREEE (reference sequence). CDR3 length: 14 residues. V lost 2 bases and J lost 3; bases outside the gene matches: 4.

CDR3 sequence reads: CASSPGSVSYEQYF. CDR3 coding DNA: TGTGCCAGCAGTCCCGGGTCGGTCTCCTACGAGCAGTACTTC. The chain couples TRBV6-5 to TRBJ2-7; no clear D. CDR3 length: 14 amino acids. Germline CDR1 is MNHEY and CDR2 is SVGAGI. Trimming cost V 5 bases and J 0 bases, with 11 bases left between them.

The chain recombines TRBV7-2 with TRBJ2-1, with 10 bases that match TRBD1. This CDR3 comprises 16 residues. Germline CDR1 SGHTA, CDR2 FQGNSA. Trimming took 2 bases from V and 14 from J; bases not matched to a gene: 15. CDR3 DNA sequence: TGTGCCAGCAGCTTATATGGGACAGGGGCGAATTTCTATAAGTTCTTC. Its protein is CASSLYGTGANFYKFF.

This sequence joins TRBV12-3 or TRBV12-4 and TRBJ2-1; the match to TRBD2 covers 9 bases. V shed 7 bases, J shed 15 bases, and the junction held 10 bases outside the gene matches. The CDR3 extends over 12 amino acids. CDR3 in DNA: TGTGCCAGCACCGGTAGCGGGAGAGGACTGTTCTTC. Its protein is CASTGSGRGLFF.

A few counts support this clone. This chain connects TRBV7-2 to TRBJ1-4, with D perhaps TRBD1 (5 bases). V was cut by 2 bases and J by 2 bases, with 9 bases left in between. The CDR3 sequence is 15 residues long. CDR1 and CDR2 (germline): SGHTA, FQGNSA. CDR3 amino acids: CASSLLKGTNEKLFF. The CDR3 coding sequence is TGTGCCAGCAGCTTATTAAAGGGGACTAATGAAAAACTGTTTTTT.

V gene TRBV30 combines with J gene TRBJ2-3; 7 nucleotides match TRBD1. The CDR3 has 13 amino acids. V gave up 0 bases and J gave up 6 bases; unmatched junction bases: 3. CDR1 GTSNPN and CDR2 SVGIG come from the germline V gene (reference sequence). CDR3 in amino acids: CAWSVQGQDTQYF. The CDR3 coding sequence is TGTGCCTGGAGTGTACAGGGACAGGATACGCAGTATTTT.

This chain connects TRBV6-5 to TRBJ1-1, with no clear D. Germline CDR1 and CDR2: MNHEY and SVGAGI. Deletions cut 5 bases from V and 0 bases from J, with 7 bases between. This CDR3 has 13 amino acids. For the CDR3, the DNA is TGTGCCAGCAGTCACACCGTGAACACTGAAGCTTTCTTT. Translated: CASSHTVNTEAFF.

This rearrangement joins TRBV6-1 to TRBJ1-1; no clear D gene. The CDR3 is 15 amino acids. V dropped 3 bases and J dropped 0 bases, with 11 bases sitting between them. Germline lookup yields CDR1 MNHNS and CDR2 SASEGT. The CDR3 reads CASSERNMLNTEAFF. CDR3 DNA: TGTGCCAGCAGTGAGAGGAACATGCTGAACACTGAAGCTTTCTTT.

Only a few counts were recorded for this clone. The DNA of the CDR3 is TGTGCCACCAGCCCTCCGGGACAGAGCCCCTACGAGCAGTACTTC. This translates into CATSPPGQSPYEQYF. The chain recombines TRBV15 with TRBJ2-7; 7 bases are shared with TRBD1. The CDR3 has 15 residues. CDR1 is LNHNV and CDR2 is YYDKDF in the germline V gene (reference sequence). Trimming at V came to 5 bases and at J to 2 bases, leaving 9 bases not matched to a gene.

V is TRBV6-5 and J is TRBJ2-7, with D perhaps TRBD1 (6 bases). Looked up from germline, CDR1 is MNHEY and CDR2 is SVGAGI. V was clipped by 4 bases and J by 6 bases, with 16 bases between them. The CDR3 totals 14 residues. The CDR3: CASSFYTGQREQYF. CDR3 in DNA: TGTGCCAGCAGTTTCTACACCGGACAGCGCGAGCAGTACTTC.

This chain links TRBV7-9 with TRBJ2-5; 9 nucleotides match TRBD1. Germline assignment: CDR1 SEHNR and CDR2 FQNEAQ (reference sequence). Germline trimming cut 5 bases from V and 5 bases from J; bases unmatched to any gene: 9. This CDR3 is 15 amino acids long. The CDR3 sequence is CASSPGTGYVETQYF. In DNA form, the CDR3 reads TGTGCCAGCAGCCCCGGGACAGGGTATGTGGAGACCCAGTACTTC.

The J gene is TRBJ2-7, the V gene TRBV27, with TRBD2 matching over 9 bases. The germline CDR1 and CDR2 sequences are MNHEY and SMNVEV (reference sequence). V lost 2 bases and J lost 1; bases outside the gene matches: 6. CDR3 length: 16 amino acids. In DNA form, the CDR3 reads TGTGCCAGCAGTTTACTGGCGGGAGGGTATTCCTACGAGCAGTACTTC. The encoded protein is CASSLLAGGYSYEQYF.

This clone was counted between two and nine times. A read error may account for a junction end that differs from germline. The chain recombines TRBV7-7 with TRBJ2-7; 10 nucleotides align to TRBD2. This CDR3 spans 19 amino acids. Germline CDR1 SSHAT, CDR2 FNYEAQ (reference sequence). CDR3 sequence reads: CASRLSGSGRALTPYEQYF. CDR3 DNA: TGTGCTAGCAGGCTATCGGGGAGCGGGAGGGCCCTAACGCCCTACGAGCAGTACTTC.

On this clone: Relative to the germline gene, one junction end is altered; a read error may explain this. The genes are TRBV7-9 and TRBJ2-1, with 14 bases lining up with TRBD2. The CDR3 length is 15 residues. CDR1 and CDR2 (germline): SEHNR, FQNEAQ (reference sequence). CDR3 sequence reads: CASSVAGLAGGGEFF. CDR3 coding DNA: TGTGCCAGCAGCGTAGCTGGACTAGCGGGAGGTGGGGAGTTCTTC.

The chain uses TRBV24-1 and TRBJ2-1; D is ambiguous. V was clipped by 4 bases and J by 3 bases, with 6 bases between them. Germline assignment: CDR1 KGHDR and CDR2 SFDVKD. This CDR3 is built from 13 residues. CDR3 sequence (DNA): TGTGCCACCAGTGAGCAACTCTACAATGAGCAGTTCTTC. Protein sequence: CATSEQLYNEQFF.

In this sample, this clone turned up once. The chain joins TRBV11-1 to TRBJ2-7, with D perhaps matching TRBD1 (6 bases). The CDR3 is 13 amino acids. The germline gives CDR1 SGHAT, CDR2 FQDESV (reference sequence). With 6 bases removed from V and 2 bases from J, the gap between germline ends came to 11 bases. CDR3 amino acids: CASRGAVTYEQYF. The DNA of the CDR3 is TGTGCCAGCAGGGGGGCGGTCACCTACGAGCAGTACTTC.

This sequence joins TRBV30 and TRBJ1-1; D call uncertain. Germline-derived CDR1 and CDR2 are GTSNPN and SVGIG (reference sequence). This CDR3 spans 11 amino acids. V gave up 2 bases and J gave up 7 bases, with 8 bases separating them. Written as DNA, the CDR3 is TGTGCCTGGAGTAGCCAGGTTGAAGCTTTCTTT. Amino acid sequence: CAWSSQVEAFF.

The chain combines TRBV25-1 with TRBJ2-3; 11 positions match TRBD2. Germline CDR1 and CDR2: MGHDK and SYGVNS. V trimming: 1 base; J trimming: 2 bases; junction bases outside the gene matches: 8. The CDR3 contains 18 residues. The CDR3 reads CASSESGTSGRNTDTQYF. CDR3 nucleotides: TGTGCCAGCAGTGAATCCGGAACTAGCGGGAGAAACACAGATACGCAGTATTTT. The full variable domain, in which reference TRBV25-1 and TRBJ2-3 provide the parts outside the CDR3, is EADIYQTPRYLVIGTGKKITLECSQTMGHDKMYWYQQDPGMELHLIHYSYGVNSTEKGDLSSESTVSRIRTEHFPLTLESARPSHTSQYLCASSESGTSGRNTDTQYFGPGTRLTVL.

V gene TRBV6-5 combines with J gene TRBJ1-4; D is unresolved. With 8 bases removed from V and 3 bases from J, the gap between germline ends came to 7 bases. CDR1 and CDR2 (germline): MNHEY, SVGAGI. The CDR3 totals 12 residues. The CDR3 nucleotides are TGTGCCAGCGGGCCAGCTAATGAAAAACTGTTTTTT. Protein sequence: CASGPANEKLFF.